This is a list of T cell receptor beta chains from one sample in a study of graft-versus-host responses after intestinal transplantation. Antigen specificity for these receptors is unknown. Assay: immunoSEQ multiplex PCR; the TCRdb copy retains only in-frame clones and omits some. This table holds approximately 76,000 clones, about 87% found once. Here the sequenced sample was unstimulated CD4+ T cells sorted from spleen or lymph node cells, taken before transplant. Receptors originate from a human donor who was the organ donor for an intestinal transplant. The CDR3 runs from the conserved cysteine through the conserved F or W.

v_call cdr3_aa
TRBV28 CASSPGGGGGKLFF
TRBV6-5 CASSPGQGAWSPLHF
TRBV9 CASSVGFRRGAGELFF
TRBV9 CASSVRGTGGRSYNSPLHF
TRBV6-1 CASTQRSGATGELFF
TRBV27 CASTHDRDNPGELFF
TRBV11-2 CASSLDGVAGGRNIQYF
TRBV19 CASSIGGTANTEAFF
TRBV7-2 CASSRGTFTDTQYF
TRBV9 CASSVGLAGGTDTQYF
TRBV9 CASSVAGRDVSEAFF
TRBV27 CASSGTGTGFQPQHF
TRBV19 CASNSGGTNTGELFF
TRBV28 CASRQESNQPQHF
TRBV6-1 CASSSTGAREKLFF
TRBV7-2 CASSTRTGLNTEAFF
TRBV6-6 CASSYDRGHNSPLHF
TRBV5-1 CASSLGGTAYGYTF
TRBV7-2 CASSLDGGQPQHF
TRBV27 CASRATSGGALKTQYF
TRBV19 CASSRGGLDYGYTF
TRBV2 CASSDRGPRGYTF
TRBV5-6 CASSSTEAPRTEAFF
TRBV29-1 CSVGSGGETQYF
TRBV28 CASSFYRLADYNEQFF
TRBV5-1 CASSVGQGDTGELFF
TRBV5-4 CASSLNRGYTF
TRBV28 CASSLSTGQNEKLFF
TRBV6-4 CASSDSRTDIYSNQPQHF
TRBV7-8 CASSTTGNLYNEQFF
TRBV28 CASSPLQGSNQPQHF
TRBV5-4 CASKLRDSGNTEAFF
TRBV18 CASSPFPQGAGNTDTQYF
TRBV28 CASSPIGGQGNSPLHF
TRBV7-9 CASSLEVQAANEQFF
TRBV6-1 CASSVKDSRGTGELFF
TRBV11-2 CASSLDLETQYF
TRBV18 CASSRDSYSNQPQHF
TRBV7-2 CASSIMELTTDTQYF
TRBV4-1 CASSQVARGGLNTGELFF
TRBV30 CAWTLVTSGGAGEQFF
TRBV25-1 CASSPGVVEADTQYF
TRBV4-2 CASSQDGRTSGGARETQYF
TRBV7-9 CASSPHTPMRANVLTF
TRBV19 CASRLAGGTGELFF
TRBV5-6 CASSPERLAGGKSDTQYF
TRBV7-2 CASSTGQGAVNTEAFF
TRBV2 CASMLGRGQPQHF
TRBV6-5 CASSYARTGATEAFF
TRBV5-6 CASSLSRNLKNNEQFF
TRBV5-4 CASSMGTPTQNGYTF